The entry below describes one TCR beta chain. These data come from a study of CD8+CD57+ T cells in acquired aplastic anemia. Study at large: Mean yield of DNA from sorted CD4+ and CD8+ cells was roughly 3.2 ug.

The study profiled TCR beta VDJ and CDR3 using genomic DNA as template. One entry per CDR3 protein results from TCRdb running MiXCR on the reads. The sample gives around 170,000 distinct CDR3 sequences, about half of which show up once; 3% to 4% is in the top ten. Individuals selected for sequencing had exhibited CD8+CD57+ cell expansion on flow cytometry. What was sequenced was sorted CD4+, CD8+, or CD8+CD57+ T cells (not recorded which) from PBMCs. This clonotype was sampled from a human donor with aplastic anemia.

The CDR3 spells CASSFSLQAQETQYF. CDR3 bases: TGTGCCAGCAGCTTTTCCTTACAGGCCCAAGAGACCCAGTACTTC. The rearrangement joins TRBV2 to TRBJ2-5, with D possibly being TRBD1 (5 bases). This CDR3 comprises 15 residues. Between the trimmed V and J ends, which lost 6 bases and 1 base, there was a span of 15 bases. Germline assignment: CDR1 SNHLY and CDR2 FYNNEI.